These T cell receptor beta chains were read from a single sample in a study of shared clonotypes between healthy human individuals. The table came from immunoSEQ multiplex PCR; TCRdb's copy has only in-frame clones and leaves some out. The sample holds some 2,000,000 clones; 90% to 97% are singletons and the top ten take roughly 0.13%. The source material was naive CD4+ T cells sorted from blood. The receptors here all came from a man aged 18 to 29 in good health. CDR3s include the opening cysteine and the closing phenylalanine or tryptophan.

V gene: TRBV7-2; J gene: TRBJ1-3; CDR3 length: 17; CDR3 protein: CASSPHPSTLSGNTIYF
V gene: TRBV2; J gene: TRBJ1-2; CDR3 length: 16; CDR3 protein: CASSEEVVLANYGYTF
V gene: TRBV9; J gene: TRBJ1-2; CDR3 length: 14; CDR3 protein: CASSVEAGTFGYTF
V gene: TRBV25-1; J gene: TRBJ2-5; CDR3 length: 14; CDR3 protein: CASSGQPRQETQYF
V gene: TRBV7-9; J gene: TRBJ2-7; CDR3 length: 17; CDR3 protein: CASSPPSVREGSYEQYF
V gene: TRBV21-1; J gene: TRBJ1-6; CDR3 length: 11; CDR3 protein: CASPRGSPLHF
V gene: TRBV19; J gene: TRBJ1-6; CDR3 length: 18; CDR3 protein: CASSIRQDISSYNSPLHF
V gene: TRBV18; J gene: TRBJ1-1; CDR3 length: 13; CDR3 protein: CASSPVGYTEAFF
V gene: TRBV12-5; J gene: TRBJ1-1; CDR3 length: 11; CDR3 protein: CASGLEGEAFF
V gene: TRBV6-1; J gene: TRBJ1-2; CDR3 length: 14; CDR3 protein: CASSEATPNYGYTF
V gene: TRBV15; J gene: TRBJ1-1; CDR3 length: 16; CDR3 protein: CATSRDPAGIRTEAFF
V gene: TRBV30; J gene: TRBJ2-3; CDR3 length: 17; CDR3 protein: CAWSVAGSGSGTDTQYF
V gene: TRBV30; J gene: TRBJ1-1; CDR3 length: 15; CDR3 protein: CAWSGPLGESTEAFF
V gene: TRBV30; J gene: TRBJ1-1; CDR3 length: 13; CDR3 protein: CAWRQGAPPEAFF
V gene: TRBV7-9; J gene: TRBJ2-2; CDR3 length: 12; CDR3 protein: CASSLNHGELFF
V gene: TRBV6-5; J gene: TRBJ1-1; CDR3 length: 12; CDR3 protein: CASTRGGTEAFF
V gene: TRBV12-5; J gene: TRBJ2-3; CDR3 length: 14; CDR3 protein: CASGLGVGQTSQYF
V gene: TRBV5-6; J gene: TRBJ2-5; CDR3 length: 18; CDR3 protein: CASSLSRLAGGLGETQYF
V gene: TRBV18; J gene: TRBJ1-4; CDR3 length: 15; CDR3 protein: CASSGGTATNEKLFF
V gene: TRBV13; J gene: TRBJ1-2; CDR3 length: 15; CDR3 protein: CASSLGVRANYGYTF
V gene: TRBV30; J gene: TRBJ1-6; CDR3 length: 14; CDR3 protein: CAWKIRSYNSPLHF
V gene: TRBV2; J gene: TRBJ1-1; CDR3 length: 12; CDR3 protein: CASTRSGTEAFF
V gene: TRBV7-2; J gene: TRBJ2-7; CDR3 length: 19; CDR3 protein: CASSPSVPGTSGLSYEQYF
V gene: TRBV4-3; J gene: TRBJ1-2; CDR3 length: 15; CDR3 protein: CASSRAREQSYGYTF
V gene: TRBV9; J gene: TRBJ2-1; CDR3 length: 14; CDR3 protein: CASSVGTSGRPQFF
V gene: TRBV28; J gene: TRBJ2-7; CDR3 length: 14; CDR3 protein: CASSSPRKSRVQYF
V gene: TRBV10-3; J gene: TRBJ2-7; CDR3 length: 12; CDR3 protein: CAISERSYEQYF
V gene: TRBV30; J gene: TRBJ2-2; CDR3 length: 15; CDR3 protein: CAWTSSGKGTGELFF
V gene: TRBV28; J gene: TRBJ2-5; CDR3 length: 18; CDR3 protein: CASSLDLRTSGRRETQYF
V gene: TRBV5-1; J gene: TRBJ2-3; CDR3 length: 17; CDR3 protein: CASSLAVYTGGTDTQYF
V gene: TRBV5-1; J gene: TRBJ1-1; CDR3 length: 17; CDR3 protein: CASSLVQGTLMNTEAFF
V gene: TRBV7-2; J gene: TRBJ2-7; CDR3 length: 15; CDR3 protein: CASSLPSLAGAEQYF
V gene: TRBV11-2; J gene: TRBJ2-2; CDR3 length: 15; CDR3 protein: CASSSSWGRAGELFF
V gene: TRBV5-6; J gene: TRBJ2-5; CDR3 length: 15; CDR3 protein: CASSTGTGSGETQYF
V gene: TRBV29-1; J gene: TRBJ1-2; CDR3 length: 11; CDR3 protein: CSVQGGDGYTF
V gene: TRBV5-1; J gene: TRBJ2-7; CDR3 length: 17; CDR3 protein: CASSVGLAGGLSYEQYF
V gene: TRBV5-1; J gene: TRBJ2-3; CDR3 length: 15; CDR3 protein: CASSLGGKGPDTQYF
V gene: TRBV5-4; J gene: TRBJ2-5; CDR3 length: 15; CDR3 protein: CASSGDLGPSETQYF
V gene: TRBV7-9; J gene: TRBJ2-3; CDR3 length: 16; CDR3 protein: CASSLTSGRATDTQYF
V gene: TRBV30; J gene: TRBJ1-3; CDR3 length: 14; CDR3 protein: CAWEGTGRGNTIYF
V gene: TRBV5-1; J gene: TRBJ1-3; CDR3 length: 15; CDR3 protein: CASSSGTLRGDTIYF
V gene: TRBV2; J gene: TRBJ2-2; CDR3 length: 14; CDR3 protein: CASTEREGPGELFF
V gene: TRBV6-1; J gene: TRBJ1-1; CDR3 length: 15; CDR3 protein: CASSGGHKSNTEAFF
V gene: TRBV7-2; J gene: TRBJ2-7; CDR3 length: 14; CDR3 protein: CASSLEVGWYEQYF
V gene: TRBV19; J gene: TRBJ1-6; CDR3 length: 15; CDR3 protein: CASSDQTSYNSPLHF
V gene: TRBV30; J gene: TRBJ1-1; CDR3 length: 13; CDR3 protein: CAWSGNRRVEAFF
V gene: TRBV18; J gene: TRBJ1-3; CDR3 length: 15; CDR3 protein: CASSPKDSSGNTIYF
V gene: TRBV7-8; J gene: TRBJ1-4; CDR3 length: 15; CDR3 protein: CASSLQEGRDEKLFF
V gene: TRBV2; J gene: TRBJ2-7; CDR3 length: 13; CDR3 protein: CASSPDYLLEQYF
V gene: TRBV5-1; J gene: TRBJ1-1; CDR3 length: 14; CDR3 protein: CASSGQGANTEAFF
V gene: TRBV14; J gene: TRBJ2-7; CDR3 length: 13; CDR3 protein: CASSQAGIRGQYF
V gene: TRBV10-3; J gene: TRBJ2-1; CDR3 length: 16; CDR3 protein: CAISGVGENSYNEQFF
V gene: TRBV6-5; J gene: TRBJ2-7; CDR3 length: 15; CDR3 protein: CASSPTGAKRYEQYF